This TCR beta chain was found in a study of radiotherapy plus CTLA-4 blockade in lung cancer. The junction had 1 base not matched to a gene; V was cut back by 0 bases and J by 1 base. CDR1 and CDR2 (germline): SGHVS, FNYEAQ. The CDR3 spans 16 residues. Data came from immunoSEQ multiplex PCR; TCRdb stores just in-frame clones and leaves some out. The table records more than 95,000 clones, roughly 79% of them present only once. This clone appeared a single time. The gene calls are TRBV7-6 and TRBJ2-2; 8 nucleotides align to TRBD2. The sequence derives from a human donor with non-small cell lung cancer who had a partial response to radiotherapy plus ipilimumab. Some clones in this sample may be carry-over from other donors' samples. The sample in question was peripheral blood, obtained from a patient treated with radiotherapy plus ipilimumab. CDR3 protein: CASSLAAGGNTGELFF. CDR3 bases: TGTGCCAGCAGCTTAGCGGCGGGGGGGAACACCGGGGAGCTGTTTTTT.